This T cell receptor beta chain was profiled in a study of vaccination effects on CD4 cells after COVID-19. The study, taken as a whole, reports: Marked clonal contraction was seen late after vaccination (in both infection- and vaccine-induced clones).

Note on this clone: Its specificity is not known.

Trimming cost V 6 bases and J 5 bases, with 19 bases left between them. Looked up from germline, CDR1 is MDHEN and CDR2 is SYDVKM. This CDR3 spans 15 amino acids. CD4+ T cells specific for antigen were expanded with viral peptide pools by the ViraFEST assay before sequencing. At the end of over 8 days of culture, CD4+ T cells were isolated. The cohort was immunized with two doses of either the BNT162b2 or mRNA-1273 vaccine. Nucleocapsid antibody tests were negative, and the vaccine recipients had no prior SARS-CoV-2 infection. Each culture well received a few million PBMC. These cells were then cultured in IMDM with about 10 IU/ml IL-2 and 10 ug/ml peptides. This table comes from immunoSEQ multiplex PCR, and its TCRdb copy is limited to in-frame clones, with some not included. This repertoire shows 35,000 to 40,000 clones, approximately 80% found once; its top ten account for under 2%.

This sequence was found in a human donor who received a COVID-19 vaccine. Some clones in this sample may be carry-over from other donors' samples. This sequence joins TRBV28 and TRBJ1-2; possibly TRBD1 for D (5 bases). The sequencing here drew on CD4+ T cells from PBMCs cultured with HCoV-NL63 spike peptides, taken after COVID-19 vaccination. The CDR3 protein is CASSPRGRGDYGYTF. CDR3 nucleotide sequence: TGTGCCAGCAGCCCACGGGGGAGGGGCGATTATGGCTACACCTTC.